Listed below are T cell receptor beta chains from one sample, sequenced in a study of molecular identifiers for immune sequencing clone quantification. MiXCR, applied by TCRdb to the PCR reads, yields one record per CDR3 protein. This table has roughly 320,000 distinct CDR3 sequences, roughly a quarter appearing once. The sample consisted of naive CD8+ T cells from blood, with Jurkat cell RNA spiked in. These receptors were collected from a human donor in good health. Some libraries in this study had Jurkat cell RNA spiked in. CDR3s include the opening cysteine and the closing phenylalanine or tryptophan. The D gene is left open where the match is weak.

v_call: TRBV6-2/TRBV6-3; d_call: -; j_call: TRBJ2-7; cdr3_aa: CASTTGSYEQYF
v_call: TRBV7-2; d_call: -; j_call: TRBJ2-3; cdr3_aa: CASSLLLSTDTQYF
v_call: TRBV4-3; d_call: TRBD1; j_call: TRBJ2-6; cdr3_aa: CASSHRDRDSGANVLTF
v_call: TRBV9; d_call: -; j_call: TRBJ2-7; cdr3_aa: CASSGGPSLYEQYF
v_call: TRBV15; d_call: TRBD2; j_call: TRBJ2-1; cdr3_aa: CATSRGGASGGNEQFF
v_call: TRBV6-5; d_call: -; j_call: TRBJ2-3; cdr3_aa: CASTRGQGPGTDTQYF
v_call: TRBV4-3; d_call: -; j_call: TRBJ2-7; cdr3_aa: CASSHRDSPTYEQYF
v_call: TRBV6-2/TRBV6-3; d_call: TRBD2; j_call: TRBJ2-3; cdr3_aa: CASSYARGAIPDTQYF
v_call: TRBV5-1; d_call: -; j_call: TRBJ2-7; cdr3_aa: CASSLEQAVREQYF
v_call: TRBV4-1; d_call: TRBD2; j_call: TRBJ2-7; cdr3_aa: CASSKGTSGRAGQYF
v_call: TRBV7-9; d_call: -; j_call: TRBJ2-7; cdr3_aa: CASSRIIEQYF
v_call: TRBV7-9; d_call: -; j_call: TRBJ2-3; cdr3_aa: CASSLYVGGDTDTQYF
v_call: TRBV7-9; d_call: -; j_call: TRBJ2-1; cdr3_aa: CASSPWSAHEVDEQFF
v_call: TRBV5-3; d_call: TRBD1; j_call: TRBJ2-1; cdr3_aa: CASSPRFRGTYNAQFF
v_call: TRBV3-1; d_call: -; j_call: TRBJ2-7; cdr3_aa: CASSQDGPFEQYF
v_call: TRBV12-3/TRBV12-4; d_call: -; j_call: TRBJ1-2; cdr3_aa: CASSLVESGNYGYTF
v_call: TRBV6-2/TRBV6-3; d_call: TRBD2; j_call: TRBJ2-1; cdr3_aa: CASSSGLAGGNEQFF
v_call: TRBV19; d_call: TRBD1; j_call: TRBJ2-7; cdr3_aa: CASSKTGQSYEQYF
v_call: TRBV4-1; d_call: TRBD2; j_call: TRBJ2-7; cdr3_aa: CASSQEVSGGLSSYEQYF
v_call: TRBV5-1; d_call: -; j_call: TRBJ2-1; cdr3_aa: CASTLLVGRSAYNEQFF
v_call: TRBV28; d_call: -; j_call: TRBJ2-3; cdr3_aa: CASSPEHKADTQYF
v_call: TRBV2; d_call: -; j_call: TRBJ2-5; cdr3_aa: CASSLGTAYQETQYF
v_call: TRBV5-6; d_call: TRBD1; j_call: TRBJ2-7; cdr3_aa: CASNRRQGVTKPYEQYF
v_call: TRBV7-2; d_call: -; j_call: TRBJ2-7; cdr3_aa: CASSLLGQFSYEQYF
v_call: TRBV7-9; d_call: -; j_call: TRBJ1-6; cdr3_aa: CASSPPNSPLHF
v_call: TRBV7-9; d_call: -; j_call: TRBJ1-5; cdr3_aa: CASSQGPYQPQHF
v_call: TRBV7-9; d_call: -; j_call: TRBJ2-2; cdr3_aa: CASSLGLTPGELFF
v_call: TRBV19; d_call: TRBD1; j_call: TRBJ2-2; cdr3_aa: CASSLTGGAFSGELFF
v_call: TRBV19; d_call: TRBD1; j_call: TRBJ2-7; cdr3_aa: CASSIRDSSYEQYF
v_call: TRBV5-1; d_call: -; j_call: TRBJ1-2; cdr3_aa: CASRKMDTSDYGYTF
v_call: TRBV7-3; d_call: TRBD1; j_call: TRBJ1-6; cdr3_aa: CASSSDRVSPLHF